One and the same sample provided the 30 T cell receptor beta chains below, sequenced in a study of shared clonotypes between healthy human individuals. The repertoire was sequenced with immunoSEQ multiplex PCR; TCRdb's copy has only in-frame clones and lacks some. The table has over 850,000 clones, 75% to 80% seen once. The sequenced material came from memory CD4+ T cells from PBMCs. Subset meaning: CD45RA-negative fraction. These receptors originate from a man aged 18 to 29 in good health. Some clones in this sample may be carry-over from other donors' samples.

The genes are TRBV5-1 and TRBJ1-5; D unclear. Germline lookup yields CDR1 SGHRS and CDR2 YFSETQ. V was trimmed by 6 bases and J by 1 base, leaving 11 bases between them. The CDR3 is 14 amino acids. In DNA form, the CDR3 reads TGCGCCAGCACGGGGAGAGGGAGCAATCAGCCCCAGCATTTT. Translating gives CASTGRGSNQPQHF.

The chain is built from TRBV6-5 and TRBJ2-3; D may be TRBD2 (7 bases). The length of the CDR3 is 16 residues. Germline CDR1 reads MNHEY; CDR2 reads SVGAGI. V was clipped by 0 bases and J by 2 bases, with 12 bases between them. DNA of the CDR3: TGTGCCAGCAGTTACTCAAGGGGGGGCTACACAGATACGCAGTATTTT. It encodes CASSYSRGGYTDTQYF.

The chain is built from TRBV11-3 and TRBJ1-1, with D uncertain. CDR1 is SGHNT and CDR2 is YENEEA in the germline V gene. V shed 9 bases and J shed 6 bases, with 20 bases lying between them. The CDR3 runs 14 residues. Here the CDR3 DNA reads TGTGCCAGTCCTGGGAAAAAGGGCCCTGCTGAAGCTTTCTTT. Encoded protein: CASPGKKGPAEAFF.

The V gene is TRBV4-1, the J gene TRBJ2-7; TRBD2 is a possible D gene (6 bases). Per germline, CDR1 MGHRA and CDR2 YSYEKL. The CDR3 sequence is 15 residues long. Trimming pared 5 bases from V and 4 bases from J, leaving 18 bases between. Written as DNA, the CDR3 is TGCGCCAGCAGCTCACCGGGACTGGGAATATACGAGCAGTACTTC. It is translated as CASSSPGLGIYEQYF.

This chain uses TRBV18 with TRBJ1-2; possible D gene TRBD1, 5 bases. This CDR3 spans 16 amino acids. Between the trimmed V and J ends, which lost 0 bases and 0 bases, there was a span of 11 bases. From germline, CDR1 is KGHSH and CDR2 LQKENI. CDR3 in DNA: TGTGCCAGCTCACCACCGGGGCGGGGAACTAACTATGGCTACACCTTC. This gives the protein CASSPPGRGTNYGYTF.

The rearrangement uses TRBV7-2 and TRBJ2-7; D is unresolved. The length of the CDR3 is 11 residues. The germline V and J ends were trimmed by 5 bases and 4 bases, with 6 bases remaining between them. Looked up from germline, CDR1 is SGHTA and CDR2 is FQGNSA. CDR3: CASSTPYEQYF. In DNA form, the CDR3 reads TGTGCCAGCAGCACCCCGTACGAGCAGTACTTC.

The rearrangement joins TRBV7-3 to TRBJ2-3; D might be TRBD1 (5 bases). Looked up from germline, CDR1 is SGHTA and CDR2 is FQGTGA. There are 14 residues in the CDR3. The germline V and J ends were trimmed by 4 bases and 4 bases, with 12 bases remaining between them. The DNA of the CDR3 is TGTGCCAGCAGCTCCGCAGGGCCCCCAGATACGCAGTATTTT. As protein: CASSSAGPPDTQYF.

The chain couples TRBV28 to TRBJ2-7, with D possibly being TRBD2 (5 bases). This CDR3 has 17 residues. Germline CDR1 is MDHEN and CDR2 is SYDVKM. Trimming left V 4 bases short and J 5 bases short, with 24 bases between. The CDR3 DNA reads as TGTGCCAGCAGTTCCCGGGCGGGCGGTTATCACCCCGACGAGCAGTACTTC. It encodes CASSSRAGGYHPDEQYF.

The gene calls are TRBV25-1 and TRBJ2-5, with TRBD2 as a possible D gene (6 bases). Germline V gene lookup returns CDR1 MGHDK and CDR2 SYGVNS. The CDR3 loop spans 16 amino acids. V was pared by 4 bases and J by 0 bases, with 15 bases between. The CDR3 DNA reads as TGTGCCAGCAGTGGATGGCGGCGCGGGAACCAAGAGACCCAGTACTTC. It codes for CASSGWRRGNQETQYF.

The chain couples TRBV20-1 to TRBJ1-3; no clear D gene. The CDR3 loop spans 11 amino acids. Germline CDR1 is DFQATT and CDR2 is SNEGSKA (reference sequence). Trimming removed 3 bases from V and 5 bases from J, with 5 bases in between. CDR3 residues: CSASRRNTIYF. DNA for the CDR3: TGCAGTGCTAGTCGAAGAAACACCATATATTTT.

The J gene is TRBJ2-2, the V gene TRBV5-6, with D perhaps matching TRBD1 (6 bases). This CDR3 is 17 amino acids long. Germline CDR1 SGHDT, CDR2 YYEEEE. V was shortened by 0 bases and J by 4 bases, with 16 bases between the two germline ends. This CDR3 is CASSLVGWGRGTGELFF. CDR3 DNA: TGTGCCAGCAGCTTGGTGGGATGGGGGCGCGGCACCGGGGAGCTGTTTTTT. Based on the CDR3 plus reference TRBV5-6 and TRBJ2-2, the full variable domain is DAGVTQSPTHLIKTRGQQVTLRCSPKSGHDTVSWYQQALGQGPQFIFQYYEEEERQRGNFPDRFSGHQFPNYSSELNVNALLLGDSALYLCASSLVGWGRGTGELFFGEGSRLTVL.

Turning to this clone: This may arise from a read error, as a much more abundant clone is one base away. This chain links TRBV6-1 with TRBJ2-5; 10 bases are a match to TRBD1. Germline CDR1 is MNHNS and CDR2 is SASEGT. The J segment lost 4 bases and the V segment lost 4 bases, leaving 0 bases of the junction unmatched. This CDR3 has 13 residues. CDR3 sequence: CASSGTGGETQYF. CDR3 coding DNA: TGTGCCAGCAGTGGGACAGGGGGAGAGACCCAGTACTTC.

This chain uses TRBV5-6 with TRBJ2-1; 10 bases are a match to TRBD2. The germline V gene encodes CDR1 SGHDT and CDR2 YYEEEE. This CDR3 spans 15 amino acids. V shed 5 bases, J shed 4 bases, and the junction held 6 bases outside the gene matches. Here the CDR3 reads CASSLLAGDYNEQFF. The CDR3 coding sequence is TGTGCCAGCAGTCTTCTAGCGGGAGATTACAATGAGCAGTTCTTC.

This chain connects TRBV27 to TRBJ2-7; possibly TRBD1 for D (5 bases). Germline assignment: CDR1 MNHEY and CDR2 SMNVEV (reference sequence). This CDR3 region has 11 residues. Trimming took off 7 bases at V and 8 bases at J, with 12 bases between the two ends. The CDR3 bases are TGTGCCAGCACCCATCAGGGAAAGCAGTACTTC. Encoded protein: CASTHQGKQYF.

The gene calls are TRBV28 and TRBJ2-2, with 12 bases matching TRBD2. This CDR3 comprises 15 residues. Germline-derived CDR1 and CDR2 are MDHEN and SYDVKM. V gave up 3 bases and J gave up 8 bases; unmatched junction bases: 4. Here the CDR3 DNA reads TGTGCCAGCAGTTTGATTGGACTAGCGGGAGGGGAGCTGTTTTTT. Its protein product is CASSLIGLAGGELFF.

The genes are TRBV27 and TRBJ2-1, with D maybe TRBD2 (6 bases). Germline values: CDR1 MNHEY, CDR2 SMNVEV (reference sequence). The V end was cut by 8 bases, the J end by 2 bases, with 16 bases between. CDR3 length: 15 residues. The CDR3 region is CASSGDGEPYNEQFF. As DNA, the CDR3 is TGTGCCAGCTCGGGAGACGGGGAACCCTACAATGAGCAGTTCTTC.

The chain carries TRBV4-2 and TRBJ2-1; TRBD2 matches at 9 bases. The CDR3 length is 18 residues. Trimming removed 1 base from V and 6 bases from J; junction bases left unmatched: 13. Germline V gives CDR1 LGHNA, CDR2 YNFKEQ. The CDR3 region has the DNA TGTGCCAGCAGCCAAGCAGGGGCGGGAGGGCCTATAGTCAATGAGCAGTTCTTC. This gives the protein CASSQAGAGGPIVNEQFF.

The CDR3 nucleotides are TGTGCCAGCAGTGAAAGTGTAGATACGCAGTATTTT. Residues: CASSESVDTQYF. J is TRBJ2-3 and V is TRBV6-1; D unresolved. V dropped 2 bases and J dropped 5 bases, with 5 bases sitting between them. Germline V gives CDR1 MNHNS, CDR2 SASEGT. CDR3 length: 12 amino acids.

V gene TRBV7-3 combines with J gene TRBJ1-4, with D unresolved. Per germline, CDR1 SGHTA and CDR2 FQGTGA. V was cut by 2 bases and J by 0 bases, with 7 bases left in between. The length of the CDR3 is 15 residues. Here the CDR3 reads CASSLVRATNEKLFF. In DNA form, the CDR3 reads TGTGCCAGCAGCTTAGTCCGTGCAACTAATGAAAAACTGTTTTTT.

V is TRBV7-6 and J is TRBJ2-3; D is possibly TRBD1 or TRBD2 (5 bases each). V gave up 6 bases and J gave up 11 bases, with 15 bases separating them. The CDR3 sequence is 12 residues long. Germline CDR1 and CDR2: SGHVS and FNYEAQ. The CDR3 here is CASSGTGRGQYF. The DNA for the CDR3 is TGTGCCAGCAGTGGGACGGGACGGGGGCAGTATTTT.

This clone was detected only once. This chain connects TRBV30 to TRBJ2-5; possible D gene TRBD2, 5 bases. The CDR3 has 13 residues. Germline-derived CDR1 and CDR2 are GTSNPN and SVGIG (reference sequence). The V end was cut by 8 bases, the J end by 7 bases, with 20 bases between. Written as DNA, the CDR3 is TGTGCCGGCAGCGTCGGGATCACTGGGACCCAGTACTTC. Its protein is CAGSVGITGTQYF.

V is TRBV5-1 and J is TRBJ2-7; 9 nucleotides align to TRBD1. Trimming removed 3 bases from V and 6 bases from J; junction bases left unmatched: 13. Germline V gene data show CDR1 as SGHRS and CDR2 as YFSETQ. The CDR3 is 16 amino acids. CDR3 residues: CASSSRYRGQIAEQYF. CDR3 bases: TGCGCCAGCAGCTCACGCTACAGGGGGCAAATTGCCGAGCAGTACTTC.

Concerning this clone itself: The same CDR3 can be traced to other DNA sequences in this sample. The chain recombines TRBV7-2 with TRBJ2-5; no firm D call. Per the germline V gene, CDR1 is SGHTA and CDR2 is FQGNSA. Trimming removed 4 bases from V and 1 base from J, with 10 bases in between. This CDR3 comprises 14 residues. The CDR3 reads CASSSGRSQETQYF. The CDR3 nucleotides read TGTGCCAGCAGCTCCGGACGGTCCCAAGAGACCCAGTACTTC.

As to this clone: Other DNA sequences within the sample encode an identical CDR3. CDR3 region: CASSLGRHNEQFF. CDR3 DNA sequence: TGCGCCAGCAGCTTGGGTCGTCACAATGAGCAGTTCTTC. The rearrangement uses TRBV5-1 and TRBJ2-1; no reliable D call. The germline V gene encodes CDR1 SGHRS and CDR2 YFSETQ. This CDR3 has 13 residues. Trimming removed 0 bases from V and 5 bases from J, with 6 bases in between.

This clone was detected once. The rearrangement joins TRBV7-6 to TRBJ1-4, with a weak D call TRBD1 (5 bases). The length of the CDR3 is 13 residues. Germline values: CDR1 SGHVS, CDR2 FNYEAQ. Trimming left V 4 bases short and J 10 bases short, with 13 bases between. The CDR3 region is CASSYDRQGKLFF. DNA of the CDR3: TGTGCCAGCAGCTACGACCGGCAGGGAAAACTGTTTTTT.

The CDR3 DNA reads TGTGCCAGCTCACCGGGACAGGGGATTGCCAACGAGCAGTACTTC. Translation gives CASSPGQGIANEQYF. The chain employs TRBV18 and TRBJ2-7; 10 nucleotides line up with TRBD1. V lost 3 bases and J lost 5; bases outside the gene matches: 7. From germline, CDR1 is KGHSH and CDR2 LQKENI. The CDR3 spans 15 residues.

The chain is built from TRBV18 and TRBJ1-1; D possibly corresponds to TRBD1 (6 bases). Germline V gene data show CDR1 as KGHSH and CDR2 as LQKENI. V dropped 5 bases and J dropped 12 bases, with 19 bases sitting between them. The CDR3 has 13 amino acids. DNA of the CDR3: TGTGCCAGCTCAACGTCTACAGGGAAGGGAACTTTCTTT. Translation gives CASSTSTGKGTFF. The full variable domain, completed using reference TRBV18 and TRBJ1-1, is NAGVMQNPRHLVRRRGQEARLRCSPMKGHSHVYWYRQLPEEGLKFMVYLQKENIIDESGMPKERFSAEFPKEGPSILRIQQVVRGDSAAYFCASSTSTGKGTFFGQGTRLTVV.

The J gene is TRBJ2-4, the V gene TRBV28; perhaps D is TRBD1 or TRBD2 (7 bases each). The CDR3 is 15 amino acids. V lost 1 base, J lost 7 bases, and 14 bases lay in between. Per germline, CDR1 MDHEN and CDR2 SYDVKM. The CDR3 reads CASSLSGGARNIQYF. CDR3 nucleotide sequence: TGTGCCAGCAGTTTATCAGGGGGGGCTAGGAACATTCAGTACTTC.

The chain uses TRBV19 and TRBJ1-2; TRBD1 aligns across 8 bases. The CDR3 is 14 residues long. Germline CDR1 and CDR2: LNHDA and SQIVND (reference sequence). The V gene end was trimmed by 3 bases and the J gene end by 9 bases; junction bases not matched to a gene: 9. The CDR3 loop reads CASSIAGGGVSYTF. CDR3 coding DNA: TGTGCCAGTAGTATTGCAGGGGGCGGAGTGAGCTACACCTTC.

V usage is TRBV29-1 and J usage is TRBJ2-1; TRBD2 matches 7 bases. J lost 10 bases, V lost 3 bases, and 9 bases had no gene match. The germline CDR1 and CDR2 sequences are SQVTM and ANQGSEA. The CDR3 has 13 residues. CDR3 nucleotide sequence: TGCAGCGTTGATCGTAAACTAGCGAGGGAGCAGTTCTTC. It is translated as CSVDRKLAREQFF.